This TCR beta chain derives from a study of blood T cell repertoires in COVID-19. Overall study: PBMCs, B-cell-depleted T cells, or T cells were the source of the cDNA or gDNA that made up the material.

Trimming removed 2 bases from V and 0 bases from J, with 5 bases in between. Germline CDR1 and CDR2: KGHSH and LQKENI. This CDR3 is built from 14 residues. Original methodology: Reference gene primer amplification gave nucleated cell count estimates. The repertoire was sequenced with immunoSEQ multiplex PCR; TCRdb's copy has only in-frame clones and lacks some. V and J calls and clone size are as listed in that table; D and trimming were resolved from the DNA. The sample holds 240,000 or so clones, about 79% seen once. The genes are TRBV18 and TRBJ1-5; no reliable D call. The sequenced sample was peripheral blood. The TCR comes from a woman aged 80 or older with acute or convalescent COVID-19. CDR3 loop: CASSPINSNQPQHF. CDR3 DNA sequence: TGTGCCAGCTCACCAATTAATAGCAATCAGCCCCAGCATTTT.